Listed here are 31 T cell receptor beta chains from one sample, sequenced in a study of vaccination and CD4 T cells after COVID-19. The time point was: late sampling 161 to 241 days after vaccination in a few convalescent patients. Documented treatment: roughly 11-day PBMC culture with coronavirus spike peptide pools or control peptides (ViraFEST assay). The Oncomine TCR Beta short-read assay sequenced DNA from cultured CD4+ T cells. TCRdb reprocessed the PCR reads with MiXCR, giving one entry per CDR3 protein. Seen here are around 20,000 distinct CDR3 sequences, around a third observed once, and the top ten hold approximately 2.5%. What these receptors recognize is not known. The sample was CD4+ T cells from blood, cultured in vitro, taken about 7 months after SARS-CoV-2 vaccination. These receptors were obtained from a human donor who had recovered from COVID-19.

Note on this clonotype: One end of the junction is discordant with germline, which a read error may explain. The CDR3 loop is CASSQAHGPTKLYEQYF. CDR3 nucleotide sequence: TGCGCCAGCAGCCAAGCGCATGGCCCGACCAAGCTCTACGAGCAGTACTTC. V usage is TRBV7-2 and J usage is TRBJ2-7, with D uncertain. The CDR3 totals 17 residues. CDR1 is SGHTA, CDR2 FQGNSA, per germline.

J is TRBJ2-3 and V is TRBV20-1, with D perhaps being TRBD1 or TRBD2 (7 bases each). The V gene lost 6 bases and the J gene lost 0 bases, with 19 bases spanning the gap. This CDR3 spans 16 amino acids. Germline-derived CDR1 and CDR2 are DFQATT and SNEGSKA (reference sequence). The CDR3 sequence: CSAAPQGGLSTDTQYF. The CDR3 DNA is TGCAGTGCCGCCCCCCAGGGGGGACTAAGCACAGATACGCAGTATTTT.

The chain couples TRBV5-4 to TRBJ2-3; D gene ambiguous. V lost 4 bases to trimming and J lost 6 bases, with 12 bases between them. Per germline, CDR1 SGHNT and CDR2 YYREEE (reference sequence). The CDR3 runs 13 residues. The CDR3 nucleotides read TGTGCCAGCAGCCCCCCCGATACCGATACGCAGTATTTT. It specifies CASSPPDTDTQYF.

This clonotype was counted a few times. This chain uses TRBV6-5 with TRBJ2-2; D gene ambiguous. Germline V gives CDR1 MNHEY, CDR2 SVGAGI. V lost 0 bases and J lost 5, with 10 bases in between. The CDR3 extends over 15 amino acids. CDR3 protein: CASSYSLGRTGELFF. The CDR3 bases are TGTGCCAGCAGTTACTCACTGGGAAGGACCGGGGAGCTGTTTTTT.

The gene calls are TRBV4-3 and TRBJ1-2; TRBD1 might be the D (5 bases). The CDR3 loop spans 14 amino acids. Germline CDR1 is LGHNA and CDR2 is YSLEER. The germline V and J ends were trimmed by 0 bases and 7 bases, with 12 bases remaining between them. The CDR3 region has the DNA TGCGCCAGCAGCCAAGATATTAGGGGTTTTGGCTACACCTTC. Translation gives CASSQDIRGFGYTF.

This chain links TRBV10-3 with TRBJ2-2; D is uncertain. Between the trimmed V and J ends, which lost 6 bases and 2 bases, there was a span of 13 bases. Germline V gives CDR1 ENHRY, CDR2 SYGVKD. The CDR3 has 15 residues. The CDR3 sequence is CAISPGQENTGELFF. The CDR3 bases are TGTGCCATCAGCCCCGGCCAGGAAAACACCGGGGAGCTGTTTTTT.

As to this clonotype: One junction end disagrees with the germline gene, perhaps due to a read error. The rearrangement links TRBV20-1 to TRBJ2-1; 10 bases are a match to TRBD2. Germline CDR1 reads DFQATT; CDR2 reads SNEGSKA (reference sequence). This CDR3 spans 12 amino acids. The CDR3 nucleotides are TGCAGTGCAAGAGAAGCGGGAGGGCCTAGGGTCTTC. Encoded protein: CSAREAGGPRVF.

The rearrangement links TRBV27 to TRBJ2-6, with D possibly being TRBD1 or TRBD2 (6 bases each). CDR1 and CDR2 from the germline V gene are MNHEY and SMNVEV (reference sequence). V lost 7 bases and J lost 0, with 19 bases in between. CDR3 length: 18 residues. The CDR3 sequence: CASTTEGGWASGANVLTF. The CDR3 nucleotides are TGTGCCAGCACCACGGAAGGGGGGTGGGCCTCTGGGGCCAACGTCCTGACTTTC. Together with reference TRBV27 and TRBJ2-6, the CDR3 gives the full variable domain: EAQVTQNPRYLITVTGKKLTVTCSQNMNHEYMSWYRQDPGLGLRQIYYSMNVEVTDKGDVPEGYKVSRKEKRNFPLILESPSPNQTSLYFCASTTEGGWASGANVLTFGAGSRLTVL.

This clonotype was observed a handful of times. The chain carries TRBV27 and TRBJ2-1, with unresolved D. V was clipped by 6 bases and J by 2 bases, with 2 bases between them. The length of the CDR3 is 11 residues. The germline CDR1 and CDR2 sequences are MNHEY and SMNVEV (reference sequence). CDR3: CASRAYNEQFF. In nucleotides, the CDR3 is TGTGCCAGCAGGGCCTACAATGAGCAGTTCTTC.

J is TRBJ2-2 and V is TRBV15, with 15 bases that match TRBD2. Germline CDR1 LNHNV, CDR2 YYDKDF (reference sequence). V lost 2 bases and J lost 0; bases outside the gene matches: 10. This CDR3 region has 21 residues. CDR3 nucleotides: TGTGCCACCAGCAGATGGACTAGCGGGGGGGCGGTGGTCGCGAACACCGGGGAGCTGTTTTTT. Residues: CATSRWTSGGAVVANTGELFF.

The genes are TRBV7-3 and TRBJ2-7, with 8 nucleotides matching TRBD1. Trimming removed 4 bases from V and 3 bases from J; junction bases left unmatched: 8. CDR1 SGHTA and CDR2 FQGTGA come from the germline V gene. This CDR3 comprises 15 residues. The DNA of the CDR3 is TGTGCCAGCAGCTCGCTCCGGGACAGGAGCTACGAGCAGTACTTC. It is translated as CASSSLRDRSYEQYF.

In this sample, this clonotype turned up a few times. The chain has TRBV24-1 and TRBJ2-7; 13 nucleotides match TRBD2. V shed 11 bases and J 0 bases; nucleotides not matched to a gene: 6. Germline CDR1 and CDR2: KGHDR and SFDVKD. This CDR3 spans 15 amino acids. The CDR3 bases are TGTGCCAACGGACTAGCGGGAGTGAGCTCCTACGAGCAGTACTTC. Translated, it gives CANGLAGVSSYEQYF.

This clonotype has just a few counts. The gene calls are TRBV27 and TRBJ2-5; D uncertain. V lost 5 bases, J lost 2 bases, and 6 bases lay in between. CDR3 length: 12 amino acids. CDR1 MNHEY and CDR2 SMNVEV come from the germline V gene (reference sequence). This CDR3 is CASSNAQETQYF. In DNA, the CDR3 is TGTGCCAGCAGTAACGCACAAGAGACCCAGTACTTC.

This clonotype has a handful of counts. The chain has TRBV6-5 and TRBJ1-1; no clear D gene. Deletions cut 0 bases from V and 10 bases from J, with 6 bases between. The CDR3 runs to 11 residues. The germline V gene encodes CDR1 MNHEY and CDR2 SVGAGI. CDR3 sequence reads: CASSYSRGAFF. The DNA for the CDR3 is TGTGCCAGCAGTTACTCTCGGGGAGCTTTCTTT.

This chain uses TRBV29-1 with TRBJ1-2, with TRBD1 as a possible D gene (6 bases). Germline CDR1 SQVTM, CDR2 ANQGSEA. This CDR3 has 12 amino acids. Deletions cut 6 bases from V and 1 base from J, with 9 bases between. CDR3 sequence: CSVKDSNYGYTF. In DNA form, the CDR3 reads TGCAGCGTCAAGGACAGTAACTATGGCTACACCTTC.

This clonotype was detected only a few times. This chain joins TRBV7-2 and TRBJ2-6; tentative D call: TRBD1 (5 bases). V lost 2 bases and J 0 bases, leaving 11 bases between the germline ends. Germline CDR1 reads SGHTA; CDR2 reads FQGNSA. This CDR3 comprises 17 residues. For the CDR3, the DNA is TGTGCCAGCAGCTTATCAGGGCTAATCTCTGGGGCCAACGTCCTGACTTTC. Protein product: CASSLSGLISGANVLTF.

This chain joins TRBV28 and TRBJ1-1; D is perhaps TRBD1 (6 bases). This CDR3 comprises 15 residues. Looked up from germline, CDR1 is MDHEN and CDR2 is SYDVKM. V was cut by 3 bases and J by 3 bases, with 14 bases left in between. The CDR3 here is CASSFVGGYHTEAFF. CDR3 DNA: TGTGCCAGCAGTTTCGTCGGGGGCTATCACACTGAAGCTTTCTTT. Looking up the rest from reference TRBV28 and TRBJ1-1 gives the full variable domain: DVKVTQSSRYLVKRTGEKVFLECVQDMDHENMFWYRQDPGLGLRLIYFSYDVKMKEKGDIPEGYSVSREKKERFSLILESASTNQTSMYLCASSFVGGYHTEAFFGQGTRLTVV.

This sequence joins TRBV7-3 and TRBJ2-7, with 9 bases identical to TRBD2. The germline gives CDR1 SGHTA, CDR2 FQGTGA. CDR3 size: 14 residues. V shed 3 bases and J 5 bases; nucleotides not matched to a gene: 5. The CDR3 coding sequence is TGTGCCAGCAGCTTTAGTAGGACTAGCGACGAGCAGTACTTC. Its translation is CASSFSRTSDEQYF.

This clonotype was seen a few times. The chain carries TRBV19 and TRBJ1-1, with 7 bases aligning to TRBD1. This CDR3 region has 10 residues. V gave up 11 bases and J gave up 10 bases; unmatched junction bases: 7. CDR1 and CDR2 from the germline V gene are LNHDA and SQIVND (reference sequence). CDR3: CASKEGAAFF. Here the CDR3 DNA reads TGTGCCTCAAAGGAGGGGGCAGCTTTCTTT.

The gene calls are TRBV28 and TRBJ2-2, with TRBD2 identical over 10 bases. CDR1 and CDR2 from the germline V gene are MDHEN and SYDVKM. V lost 7 bases and J lost 6; bases outside the gene matches: 14. The CDR3 contains 17 residues. CDR3 sequence reads: CASNRGRLAGDAGELFF. CDR3 coding DNA: TGTGCCAGCAACCGAGGGCGGCTAGCGGGAGATGCCGGGGAGCTGTTTTTT.

The chain uses TRBV25-1 and TRBJ1-2; unclear D gene. Germline lookup yields CDR1 MGHDK and CDR2 SYGVNS. The CDR3 extends over 15 amino acids. V lost 4 bases and J 3 bases, leaving 15 bases between the germline ends. This chain's CDR3 is CASSAAGPLDYGYTF. The CDR3 DNA reads as TGTGCCAGCAGTGCCGCTGGACCCCTCGACTATGGCTACACCTTC.

The sample holds one count of this clonotype. The chain recombines TRBV28 with TRBJ1-2; the match to TRBD1 covers 11 bases. Germline CDR1 and CDR2: MDHEN and SYDVKM. After removal of 6 bases from V and 0 bases from J, the junction contained 6 bases not matched to a gene. This CDR3 is 16 amino acids long. This chain's CDR3 is CASSRGTGGTNYGYTF. The DNA of the CDR3 is TGTGCCAGCAGCCGAGGGACAGGGGGAACTAACTATGGCTACACCTTC.

The rearrangement links TRBV5-1 to TRBJ1-2; tentative D call: TRBD1 (5 bases). V dropped 0 bases and J dropped 4 bases, with 22 bases sitting between them. The CDR3 extends over 18 amino acids. Looked up from germline, CDR1 is SGHRS and CDR2 is YFSETQ. The CDR3 DNA reads TGCGCCAGCAGCTTGGGAGGTTCGGGGCCAGGAATTAGCTATGGCTACACCTTC. Translated, it gives CASSLGGSGPGISYGYTF.

This clonotype appeared a few times. The chain has TRBV7-9 and TRBJ1-1; D is ambiguous. Trimming pared 5 bases from V and 1 base from J, leaving 17 bases between. The germline gives CDR1 SEHNR, CDR2 FQNEAQ (reference sequence). This CDR3 contains 16 residues. The CDR3 protein is CASSPMTRGRNTEAFF. The CDR3 DNA is TGTGCCAGCAGCCCTATGACGCGAGGGAGGAACACTGAAGCTTTCTTT.

This clonotype was detected once. V usage is TRBV18 and J usage is TRBJ1-6; D call uncertain. Trimming shortened V by 3 bases and J by 7 bases, and 10 bases separated the two germline ends. Germline V gene sequence: CDR1 KGHSH, CDR2 LQKENI. There are 14 residues in the CDR3. CDR3 sequence: CASSPVDTNSPLHF. The CDR3 DNA sequence: TGTGCCAGCTCACCGGTCGACACGAATTCACCCCTCCACTTT.

The V and J genes are TRBV29-1 and TRBJ2-1, with D uncertain. CDR1 and CDR2 (germline): SQVTM, ANQGSEA. V lost 1 base, J lost 3 bases, and 10 bases lay in between. The CDR3 covers 14 residues. CDR3 DNA sequence: TGCAGCGTTGAAGGGAAGGGCGGCTACAATGAGCAGTTCTTC. This codes for CSVEGKGGYNEQFF.

For this clonotype: One end of the junction is discordant with germline, which a read error may explain. V usage is TRBV2 and J usage is TRBJ2-5; D unresolved. The CDR3 runs 12 residues. In germline, CDR1 is SNHLY, CDR2 FYNNEI. The CDR3 is CTSSERGVTQYF. DNA for the CDR3: TGTACCAGCAGTGAGAGAGGTGTGACCCAGTACTTC.

Only a few counts were recorded for this clonotype. The junction departs from germline at one end; a sequencing error may be responsible. The genes are TRBV7-9 and TRBJ2-6; D ambiguous. CDR1 and CDR2 from the germline V gene are SEHNR and FQNEAQ (reference sequence). CDR3 length: 14 amino acids. CDR3: CASTLSTGANVLTF. CDR3 coding DNA: TGTGCCAGCACCTTATCAACTGGGGCCAACGTCCTGACTTTC.

In this sample, this clonotype turned up once. The chain is built from TRBV14 and TRBJ2-7, with D maybe TRBD2 (7 bases). This CDR3 spans 17 amino acids. Germline-derived CDR1 and CDR2 are SGHDN and FVKESK. The V and J ends lost 1 base and 4 bases respectively, with 20 bases between them. The CDR3 region is CASSQAFGGGRAYEQYF. For the CDR3, the DNA is TGTGCCAGCAGCCAAGCGTTCGGGGGCGGGAGAGCTTACGAGCAGTACTTC.

Only a few counts were recorded for this clonotype. J is TRBJ2-5 and V is TRBV19, with a tentative D call TRBD1 (6 bases). From germline, CDR1 is LNHDA and CDR2 SQIVND (reference sequence). Between the trimmed V and J ends, which lost 3 bases and 3 bases, there was a span of 8 bases. The CDR3 consists of 13 residues. This CDR3 is CASSIRTEETQYF. The CDR3 DNA reads TGTGCCAGTAGTATCAGGACAGAAGAGACCCAGTACTTC.

CDR3 in DNA: TGTGCCAGCAGGCCCGGGACAGGGTTTTCACCCCTCCACTTT. It specifies CASRPGTGFSPLHF. The J gene is TRBJ1-6, the V gene TRBV28; TRBD1 aligns across 9 bases. Germline V CDR1 and CDR2: MDHEN, SYDVKM. V lost 6 bases to trimming and J lost 9 bases; unmatched junction nucleotides: 6. This CDR3 comprises 14 residues.